These 18 T cell receptor beta chains came from one sample sequenced in a study of T cell repertoires in cytomegalovirus infection. MiXCR, applied by TCRdb to the reads, yields one record per CDR3 protein. Counted here are about 830,000 distinct CDR3 sequences, approximately 29% occurring once; the ten biggest clones make up under 15%. These TCRs are of unknown antigen specificity. The starting material was cultured CD8+ T cells from PBMCs, obtained from culture after CMV antigen stimulation. These receptors all stem from a human donor in good health (CMV status not recorded). Some clones in this sample may be carry-over from other donors' samples.

The genes are TRBV29-1 and TRBJ1-1; TRBD1 aligns across 9 bases. The V segment lost 4 bases and the J segment 5 bases; nucleotides outside the gene matches: 5. The length of the CDR3 is 13 residues. In germline, CDR1 is SQVTM, CDR2 ANQGSEA. The CDR3 DNA is TGCAGCGTTGCGGGGACAGGGCGAACTGAAGCTTTCTTT. As protein: CSVAGTGRTEAFF.

Only a few counts were recorded for this clonotype. This chain uses TRBV12-5 with TRBJ2-5, with 10 positions matching TRBD1. CDR3 length: 14 amino acids. The junction had 11 bases not matched to a gene; V was cut back by 11 bases and J by 5 bases. Germline values: CDR1 LGHNT, CDR2 FRNRAP. CDR3 nucleotides: TGTGCTGTCCGTTCGGAGGACAGGGGGGAGACCCAGTACTTC. It encodes CAVRSEDRGETQYF.

This clonotype was seen a few times. V usage is TRBV6-5 and J usage is TRBJ1-2; D unresolved. V gave up 4 bases and J gave up 2 bases, with 11 bases separating them. Germline CDR1 reads MNHEY; CDR2 reads SVGAGI. There are 14 residues in the CDR3. CDR3 sequence: CASSLGRENYGYTF. The CDR3 DNA is TGTGCCAGCAGTTTGGGAAGGGAAAACTATGGCTACACCTTC.

The chain recombines TRBV6-2 or TRBV6-3 with TRBJ2-4; D tentatively fits TRBD1 or TRBD2 (5 bases each). Germline lookup yields CDR1 MNHEY and CDR2 SVGEGT. The CDR3 has 14 amino acids. V shed 2 bases and J shed 7 bases, with 12 bases lying between them. The CDR3 region is CASSYGQGVNIQYF. The CDR3 DNA follows: TGTGCCAGCAGTTACGGGCAGGGAGTCAACATTCAGTACTTC.

In this sample, this clonotype turned up a few times. The chain uses TRBV11-1 and TRBJ2-5, with TRBD2 matching over 11 bases. Germline loops: CDR1 SGHAT, CDR2 FQDESV (reference sequence). This CDR3 contains 17 residues. V shed 4 bases, J shed 4 bases, and the junction held 11 bases outside the gene matches. CDR3 bases: TGTGCCAGCAGCTCCCCTTCTAGCGGGGGGCCGGCAGAGACCCAGTACTTC. It encodes CASSSPSSGGPAETQYF.

The chain employs TRBV9 and TRBJ1-1; TRBD1 aligns across 8 bases. CDR3 length equals 11 residues. Germline CDR1 SGDLS, CDR2 YYNGEE. Germline trimming cut 5 bases from V and 11 bases from J; bases unmatched to any gene: 5. The CDR3 nucleotides read TGTGCCAGCAGACAGGGGGGAGAGGCTTTCTTT. As protein: CASRQGGEAFF.

The chain recombines TRBV19 with TRBJ2-5, with D unclear. CDR1 and CDR2 (germline): LNHDA, SQIVND (reference sequence). Trimming cost V 5 bases and J 0 bases, with 13 bases left between them. The CDR3 length is 15 residues. CDR3 nucleotide sequence: TGTGCCAGTAGTCTCCAAGGGCAGAACCAAGAGACCCAGTACTTC. This gives the protein CASSLQGQNQETQYF.

This clonotype was seen at least ten times. The V gene is TRBV7-8, the J gene TRBJ1-5, with D tentatively TRBD1 (5 bases). Germline CDR1 and CDR2: SGHVS and FQNEAQ. V lost 5 bases and J lost 0, with 14 bases in between. The length of the CDR3 is 16 residues. The CDR3 region has the DNA TGTGCCAGCAGCCTAACAGCAGGGTATAGCAATCAGCCCCAGCATTTT. Its protein product is CASSLTAGYSNQPQHF.

This clonotype was observed a handful of times. V and J are TRBV4-1 and TRBJ1-2; D call uncertain. Trimming pared 1 base from V and 4 bases from J, leaving 13 bases between. The CDR3 is 15 residues long. The germline V gene has CDR1 MGHRA and CDR2 YSYEKL. The CDR3 region has the DNA TGCGCCAGCAGCCAAGTAGGGAACGACGTCTATGGCTACACCTTC. As protein: CASSQVGNDVYGYTF.

In this sample, this clonotype turned up a few times. The rearrangement links TRBV12-3 or TRBV12-4 to TRBJ1-2; no clear D gene. Between the trimmed V and J ends, which lost 3 bases and 8 bases, there was a span of 10 bases. The CDR3 contains 12 residues. The CDR3 protein is CASSFGDPGYTF. In DNA, the CDR3 is TGTGCCAGCAGTTTCGGGGATCCCGGCTACACCTTC.

The rearrangement links TRBV7-6 to TRBJ1-3; possible D gene TRBD1, 5 bases. The germline V gene has CDR1 SGHVS and CDR2 FNYEAQ. The CDR3 has 13 amino acids. Trimming removed 6 bases at V and 4 bases at J, with 10 bases between. CDR3 sequence (DNA): TGTGCCAGCAGAGGGGATCTCGGAAACACCATATATTTT. Translated: CASRGDLGNTIYF.

This clonotype was recorded at least ten times. The chain employs TRBV11-3 and TRBJ2-2; D is perhaps TRBD1 (6 bases). V was cut by 4 bases and J by 0 bases, with 12 bases left in between. Looked up from germline, CDR1 is SGHNT and CDR2 is YENEEA. The CDR3 is 16 residues long. Here the CDR3 DNA reads TGTGCCAGCAGCTCTTGGGACACCACGAACACCGGGGAGCTGTTTTTT. This gives the protein CASSSWDTTNTGELFF.

CDR3 nucleotides: TGTGCCAGCACCCCTGCGTTTCCCTATAATTCACCCCTCCACTTT. Protein product: CASTPAFPYNSPLHF. The chain links TRBV11-2 to TRBJ1-6; D is unresolved. The germline V and J ends were trimmed by 7 bases and 2 bases, with 12 bases remaining between them. The CDR3 is 15 residues long. Germline CDR1 is SGHAT and CDR2 is FQNNGV.

The sample holds a few counts of this clonotype. The chain has TRBV6-5 and TRBJ2-1, with a tentative D call TRBD1 (5 bases). The CDR3 is 15 residues long. V lost 2 bases and J 2 bases, leaving 10 bases between the germline ends. Germline assignment: CDR1 MNHEY and CDR2 SVGAGI. The CDR3 loop reads CASSYTRQTYNEQFF. The CDR3 coding sequence is TGTGCCAGCAGTTACACCAGACAGACCTACAATGAGCAGTTCTTC.

This clonotype was picked up a small number of times. This rearrangement joins TRBV6-5 to TRBJ1-6; the match to TRBD1 covers 8 bases. V shed 5 bases and J 9 bases; nucleotides not matched to a gene: 33. CDR3 size: 23 residues. Germline CDR1 and CDR2: MNHEY and SVGAGI. The CDR3 DNA reads TGTGCCAGCAGTGCGACCGGGACAGGCCACCTTCCGCCAACACCGCAAAACTCTTCACCCCTCCACTTT. Translating it yields CASSATGTGHLPPTPQNSSPLHF.

This clonotype was seen ten or more times. The V call is TRBV7-8, the J call TRBJ1-1; a weak D match, TRBD1 (5 bases). The CDR3 runs 17 residues. V was pared by 1 base and J by 1 base, with 16 bases between. In germline, CDR1 is SGHVS, CDR2 FQNEAQ. The CDR3 loop is CASSLVDGGVANTEAFF. As DNA, the CDR3 is TGTGCCAGCAGCTTAGTTGATGGGGGGGTGGCGAACACTGAAGCTTTCTTT.

The V and J genes are TRBV6-2 or TRBV6-3 and TRBJ2-5; 7 positions match TRBD1. The V gene end was trimmed by 2 bases and the J gene end by 3 bases; junction bases not matched to a gene: 15. CDR1 MNHEY and CDR2 SVGEGT come from the germline V gene. The CDR3 contains 18 residues. The CDR3, as DNA: TGTGCCAGCAGTTACCTAAACAGGGGTGAAGGGACGAAAGAGACCCAGTACTTC. Translated, it gives CASSYLNRGEGTKETQYF.

This rearrangement joins TRBV6-6 to TRBJ2-5; D is unresolved. V lost 8 bases and J 4 bases, leaving 17 bases between the germline ends. The germline V gene encodes CDR1 MNHNY and CDR2 SVGAGI (reference sequence). This CDR3 has 14 residues. The CDR3 DNA follows: TGTGCCAGCGGCTATGACGGCCTCCGAGAGACCCAGTACTTC. This sequence encodes CASGYDGLRETQYF.